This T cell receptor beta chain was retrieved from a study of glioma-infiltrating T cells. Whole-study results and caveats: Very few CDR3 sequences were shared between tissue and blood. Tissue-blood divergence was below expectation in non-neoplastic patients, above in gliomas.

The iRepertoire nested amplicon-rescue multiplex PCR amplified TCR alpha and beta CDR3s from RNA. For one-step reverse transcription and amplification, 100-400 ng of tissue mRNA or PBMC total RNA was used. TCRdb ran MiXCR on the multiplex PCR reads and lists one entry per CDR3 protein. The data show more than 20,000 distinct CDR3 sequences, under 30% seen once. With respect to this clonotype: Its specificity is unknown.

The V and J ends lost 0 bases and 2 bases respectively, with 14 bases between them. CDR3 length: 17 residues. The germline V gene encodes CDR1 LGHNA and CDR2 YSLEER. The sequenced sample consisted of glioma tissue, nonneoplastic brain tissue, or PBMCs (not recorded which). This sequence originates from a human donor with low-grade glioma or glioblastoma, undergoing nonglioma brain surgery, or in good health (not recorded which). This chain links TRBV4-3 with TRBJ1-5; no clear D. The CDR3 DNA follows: TGCGCCAGCAGCCAAGATCTAGGCAATCGTGGCAATCAGCCCCAGCATTTT. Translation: CASSQDLGNRGNQPQHF.